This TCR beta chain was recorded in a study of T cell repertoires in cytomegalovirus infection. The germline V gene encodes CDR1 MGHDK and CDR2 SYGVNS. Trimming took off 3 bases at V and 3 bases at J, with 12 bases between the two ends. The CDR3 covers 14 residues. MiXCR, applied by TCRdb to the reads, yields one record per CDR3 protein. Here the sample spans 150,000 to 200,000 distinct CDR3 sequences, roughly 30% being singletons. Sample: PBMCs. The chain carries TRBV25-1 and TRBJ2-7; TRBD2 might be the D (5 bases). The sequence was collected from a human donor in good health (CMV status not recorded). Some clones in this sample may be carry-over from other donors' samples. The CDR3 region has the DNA TGTGCCAGCAGTGATGCGGTAGGACTCTACGAGCAGTACTTC. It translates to CASSDAVGLYEQYF.